These 20 T cell receptor beta chains came from one sample sequenced in a study of monozygotic twins with cystic fibrosis. Produced via immunoSEQ multiplex PCR; TCRdb's table is partial and in-frame only. The table records tens of thousands of clones, around 82% of them present only once. Sequencing used blood. Receptors originate from a girl aged 2-10 years with cystic fibrosis.

The V call is TRBV5-6, the J call TRBJ2-7, with D uncertain. The CDR3 spans 12 residues. V was trimmed by 4 bases and J by 0 bases, leaving 5 bases between them. Germline V CDR1 and CDR2: SGHDT, YYEEEE. CDR3 nucleotides: TGTGCCAGCAGCCAGAGCTCCTACGAGCAGTACTTC. This encodes CASSQSSYEQYF.

The chain joins TRBV5-1 to TRBJ2-3; 8 nucleotides align to TRBD2. Germline-derived CDR1 and CDR2 are SGHRS and YFSETQ. The CDR3 runs 16 residues. V dropped 0 bases and J dropped 2; count of bases not matched to a gene: 5. The CDR3 loop is CASSLEVAGLTDTQYF. The CDR3 region has the DNA TGCGCCAGCAGCTTGGAGGTAGCGGGGCTCACAGATACGCAGTATTTT.

J is TRBJ2-7 and V is TRBV19, with 10 bases lining up with TRBD2. V shed 3 bases and J 0 bases; nucleotides not matched to a gene: 11. CDR1 LNHDA and CDR2 SQIVND come from the germline V gene (reference sequence). There are 18 residues in the CDR3. The CDR3 nucleotides read TGTGCCAGTAGTATGACCAGCGGGGGGGCCGAGGACTCCTACGAGCAGTACTTC. This gives the protein CASSMTSGGAEDSYEQYF. The full variable domain, completed using reference TRBV19 and TRBJ2-7, is DGGITQSPKYLFRKEGQNVTLSCEQNLNHDAMYWYRQDPGQGLRLIYYSQIVNDFQKGDIAEGYSVSREKKESFPLTVTSAQKNPTAFYLCASSMTSGGAEDSYEQYFGPGTRLTVT.

This clone has only one observation. The chain recombines TRBV2 with TRBJ2-7; D unresolved. The CDR3 is 19 residues long. The V gene lost 4 bases and the J gene lost 4 bases, with 29 bases spanning the gap. The germline CDR1 and CDR2 sequences are SNHLY and FYNNEI. The CDR3 reads CASSGSPLSFDGFAYEQYF. CDR3 DNA: TGTGCCAGCAGTGGGTCTCCCTTGTCCTTTGATGGGTTTGCGTACGAGCAGTACTTC. The complete variable domain, with remaining parts taken from reference TRBV2 and TRBJ2-7, reads EPEVTQTPSHQVTQMGQEVILRCVPISNHLYFYWYRQILGQKVEFLVSFYNNEISEKSEIFDDQFSVERPDGSNFTLKIRSTKLEDSAMYFCASSGSPLSFDGFAYEQYFGPGTRLTVT.

CDR3 amino acids: CASSRTGPTYEQYF. CDR3 DNA sequence: TGTGCCAGCAGCCGGACAGGGCCCACTTACGAGCAGTACTTC. The J gene is TRBJ2-7, the V gene TRBV27; 8 bases map to TRBD1. V lost 6 bases and J lost 4; bases outside the gene matches: 8. In germline, CDR1 is MNHEY, CDR2 SMNVEV (reference sequence). The CDR3 totals 14 residues.

This chain connects TRBV7-6 to TRBJ2-7; D call uncertain. The CDR3 contains 14 residues. Between the trimmed V and J ends, which lost 2 bases and 4 bases, there was a span of 12 bases. CDR1 and CDR2 (germline): SGHVS, FNYEAQ. CDR3 bases: TGTGCCAGCAGCTTAATGGGAAAAAATTACGAGCAGTACTTC. Translation: CASSLMGKNYEQYF.

This clone has only a few counts. This chain links TRBV14 with TRBJ1-2, with a possible D match to TRBD1 (6 bases). The length of the CDR3 is 16 residues. V was cut by 1 base and J by 4 bases, with 16 bases left in between. Germline V gene data show CDR1 as SGHDN and CDR2 as FVKESK. The chain's CDR3 is CASSQVPGGDSYGYTF. The CDR3 bases are TGTGCCAGCAGCCAAGTTCCCGGGGGCGATAGCTATGGCTACACCTTC.

This rearrangement joins TRBV15 to TRBJ2-7, with TRBD1 as a possible D gene (5 bases). Trimming shortened V by 0 bases and J by 3 bases, and 15 bases separated the two germline ends. This CDR3 is built from 16 residues. Germline V gene sequence: CDR1 LNHNV, CDR2 YYDKDF (reference sequence). The CDR3 DNA follows: TGTGCCACCAGCAGAGATCAGGGTAGGATGCTCTACGAGCAGTACTTC. Its translation: CATSRDQGRMLYEQYF.

This sequence joins TRBV7-2 and TRBJ2-1, with D possibly matching TRBD1 (5 bases). The V end was cut by 1 base, the J end by 7 bases, with 11 bases between. This CDR3 contains 14 residues. The V gene's germline CDR1 is SGHTA and CDR2 FQGNSA. The CDR3: CASSLEGRSNEQFF. DNA of the CDR3: TGTGCCAGCAGCTTAGAGGGGCGCTCAAATGAGCAGTTCTTC. Full variable domain (missing parts from reference TRBV7-2 and TRBJ2-1): GAGVSQSPSNKVTEKGKDVELRCDPISGHTALYWYRQSLGQGLEFLIYFQGNSAPDKSGLPSDRFSAERTGGSVSTLTIQRTQQEDSAVYLCASSLEGRSNEQFFGPGTRLTVL.

The J gene is TRBJ2-2, the V gene TRBV6-1; 8 bases align to TRBD2. Trimming took 8 bases from V and 4 from J; bases not matched to a gene: 9. The CDR3 covers 15 residues. Germline V gene sequence: CDR1 MNHNS, CDR2 SASEGT. CDR3 protein: CASRYPGGPTGELFF. The CDR3 coding sequence is TGTGCCAGCCGATATCCGGGGGGGCCCACCGGGGAGCTGTTTTTT.

The chain recombines TRBV30 with TRBJ1-1; D is unclear. The germline CDR1 and CDR2 sequences are GTSNPN and SVGIG (reference sequence). The CDR3 loop spans 13 amino acids. V was cut by 2 bases and J by 1 base, with 8 bases left in between. CDR3: CAWSPGRNTEAFF. In DNA, the CDR3 is TGTGCCTGGAGTCCTGGCAGGAACACTGAAGCTTTCTTT.

Only a few counts were recorded for this clone. The V and J genes are TRBV19 and TRBJ1-6; TRBD1 might be the D (6 bases). Germline CDR1 LNHDA, CDR2 SQIVND (reference sequence). The V end was cut by 6 bases, the J end by 7 bases, with 28 bases between. The CDR3 has 19 residues. CDR3 bases: TGTGCCAGTAGCCGTCGAAGAGGGGGGACAATTGGGGACAATTCACCCCTCCACTTT. Translating gives CASSRRRGGTIGDNSPLHF.

The rearrangement links TRBV10-3 to TRBJ1-3, with no clear D. Germline loops: CDR1 ENHRY, CDR2 SYGVKD. Trimming took off 10 bases at V and 4 bases at J, with 14 bases between the two ends. CDR3 length equals 13 residues. The CDR3 DNA is TGTGCCACCTCGCGAGGGTCGGGAAACACCATATATTTT. This translates into CATSRGSGNTIYF.

The chain has TRBV2 and TRBJ1-3; 7 bases map to TRBD1. Germline CDR1 and CDR2: SNHLY and FYNNEI. The V and J ends lost 3 bases and 4 bases, in that order; junction bases with no gene match: 6. The CDR3 covers 15 residues. Here the CDR3 reads CASSDDRVSGNTIYF. For the CDR3, the DNA is TGTGCCAGCAGTGACGACAGGGTTTCAGGAAACACCATATATTTT. Full variable domain (missing parts from reference TRBV2 and TRBJ1-3): EPEVTQTPSHQVTQMGQEVILRCVPISNHLYFYWYRQILGQKVEFLVSFYNNEISEKSEIFDDQFSVERPDGSNFTLKIRSTKLEDSAMYFCASSDDRVSGNTIYFGEGSWLTVV.

The chain joins TRBV5-1 to TRBJ2-5; D gene unclear. The V end was cut by 9 bases, the J end by 5 bases, with 20 bases between. Germline-derived CDR1 and CDR2 are SGHRS and YFSETQ. This CDR3 comprises 14 residues. CDR3 sequence (DNA): TGCGCCACCTCCCTGGGGTTGACCAGGGAGACCCAGTACTTC. Its protein is CATSLGLTRETQYF.

The chain carries TRBV7-2 and TRBJ2-5; TRBD1 is a possible D gene (5 bases). Per germline, CDR1 SGHTA and CDR2 FQGNSA. The CDR3 length is 14 residues. V dropped 3 bases and J dropped 2 bases, with 10 bases sitting between them. CDR3 amino acids: CASSLDRTQETQYF. CDR3 in DNA: TGTGCCAGCAGCTTGGACCGGACACAAGAGACCCAGTACTTC.

This rearrangement joins TRBV29-1 to TRBJ2-4; D might be TRBD2 (7 bases). This CDR3 comprises 18 residues. The V end lost 1 base, the J end lost 0 bases, and 19 bases lay between the germline ends. Germline loops: CDR1 SQVTM, CDR2 ANQGSEA. The DNA for the CDR3 is TGCAGCGTTGAAGGTGCGGTGGGAGGGGGGGCAGCCAAAAACATTCAGTACTTC. It specifies CSVEGAVGGGAAKNIQYF.

CDR3 coding DNA: TGTGCCTGGAACATCCTTTTCAGAGTCACTGAAGCTTTCTTT. This encodes CAWNILFRVTEAFF. This sequence joins TRBV30 and TRBJ1-1, with D hard to call. This CDR3 has 14 amino acids. The ends were cut back, 4 bases at V and 4 bases at J, with 16 bases in the middle. In germline, CDR1 is GTSNPN, CDR2 SVGIG (reference sequence). Variable domain in full (rest from reference TRBV30 and TRBJ1-1): SQTIHQWPATLVQPVGSPLSLECTVEGTSNPNLYWYRQAAGRGLQLLFYSVGIGQISSEVPQNLSASRPQDRQFILSSKKLLLSDSGFYLCAWNILFRVTEAFFGQGTRLTVV.

The rearrangement joins TRBV5-1 to TRBJ2-7; D not certain. The CDR3 has 15 residues. The germline V and J ends were trimmed by 0 bases and 0 bases, with 10 bases remaining between them. In germline, CDR1 is SGHRS, CDR2 YFSETQ. CDR3 in DNA: TGCGCCAGCAGCTTGGTTGGCGGCCCCTCCTACGAGCAGTACTTC. Translated, it gives CASSLVGGPSYEQYF.

The chain couples TRBV5-6 to TRBJ2-4, with D tentatively TRBD1 or TRBD2 (5 bases each). This CDR3 spans 13 amino acids. The V gene lost 0 bases and the J gene lost 9 bases, with 10 bases spanning the gap. CDR1 and CDR2 (germline): SGHDT, YYEEEE. CDR3 bases: TGTGCCAGCAGCTTGGTGACAGAGGGCATTCAGTACTTC. Translation gives CASSLVTEGIQYF. The full variable domain, completed using reference TRBV5-6 and TRBJ2-4, is DAGVTQSPTHLIKTRGQQVTLRCSPKSGHDTVSWYQQALGQGPQFIFQYYEEEERQRGNFPDRFSGHQFPNYSSELNVNALLLGDSALYLCASSLVTEGIQYFGAGTRLSVL.